These T cell receptor beta chains were read from a single sample in a study of kidney transplant recipient with SARS-CoV-2 infection. Using its own MiXCR run on the reads, TCRdb lists one record per CDR3 protein. Altogether 200,000 to 300,000 distinct CDR3 sequences are present, about 28% being singletons, with the ten largest covering 6% to 8.5%. The sequences come from a blood sample, collected at baseline and on roughly day 120 from a kidney transplant recipient. Source of these receptors: a male patient in his 30s who had COVID-19 and was a kidney transplant recipient. Some T cells may be the graft donor's. Both conserved end residues are part of each CDR3. D genes are given only for firm matches. Part of the rows lack a size; the others show once, few, many or a class for expanded clones.

CDR3 length	D gene	clone size	V gene	J gene	CDR3 protein	CDR3 DNA
15	TRBD1	.	TRBV5-4	TRBJ2-2	CASSPRTGSAGELFF	TGTGCCAGCAGCCCGAGGACAGGGTCGGCCGGGGAGCTGTTTTTT
16	.	.	TRBV5-1	TRBJ1-2	CASVNTSVRKTYGYTF	TGCGCCAGCGTGAATACATCGGTTCGAAAGACCTATGGCTACACCTTC
15	.	.	TRBV11-2	TRBJ1-1	CASSLLLGKRTEAFF	TGTGCCAGCAGCTTGCTCTTAGGGAAGCGAACTGAAGCTTTCTTT
17	.	many	TRBV20-1	TRBJ2-6	CSSISGTGTSGANVLTF	TGCAGTAGTATTTCCGGGACTGGCACCTCTGGGGCCAACGTCCTGACTTTC
14	.	many	TRBV3-2	TRBJ2-7	CASSPISGPYEQYF	TGTGCCAGCAGCCCGATTAGCGGACCCTACGAGCAGTACTTC
17	TRBD2	many	TRBV3-1	TRBJ2-3	CASSHLGSGRRTDTQYF	TGTGCCAGCAGCCATTTGGGTAGCGGGCGCCGCACAGATACGCAGTATTTT
15	TRBD2	many	TRBV24-1	TRBJ2-3	CATSDGTSGTDTQYF	TGTGCCACCAGTGATGGGACTAGCGGCACAGATACGCAGTATTTT
15	.	.	TRBV28	TRBJ2-1	CASSLGGSTYNEQFF	TGTGCCAGCAGTTTAGGGGGATCCACCTACAATGAGCAGTTCTTC
17	.	many	TRBV19	TRBJ1-2	CASSATVTNRKTYGYTF	TGTGCCAGTAGTGCAACGGTGACAAATCGAAAGACCTATGGCTACACCTTC
14	TRBD1	few	TRBV19	TRBJ2-1	CASSRDRGYNEQFF	TGTGCCAGTAGTAGGGACAGGGGGTACAATGAGCAGTTCTTC
13	.	.	TRBV4-1	TRBJ2-3	CASSQGYQDTQYF	TGCGCCAGCAGCCAAGGTTATCAGGATACGCAGTATTTT
17	.	.	TRBV7-9	TRBJ1-2	CASSSGVYHGKTYGYTF	TGTGCCAGCAGCAGCGGCGTATACCATGGAAAGACCTATGGCTACACCTTC
17	TRBD1	many	TRBV7-9	TRBJ2-3	CASSDSTLQGSTDTQYF	TGTGCCAGCAGCGATAGTACCCTACAGGGGTCCACAGATACGCAGTATTTT
18	.	few	TRBV9	TRBJ2-3	CASSVSLGGILGTDTQYF	TGTGCCAGCAGCGTCAGCCTCGGGGGAATCTTAGGCACAGATACGCAGTATTTT
14	.	many	TRBV6-1	TRBJ1-2	CASSEATFNYGYTF	TGTGCCAGCAGTGAAGCTACGTTCAACTATGGCTACACCTTC
14	.	many	TRBV9	TRBJ1-4	CASTPDYSNEKLFF	TGTGCCAGCACCCCGGACTACTCTAATGAAAAACTGTTTTTT
15	TRBD1	many	TRBV25-1	TRBJ2-7	CASSERQGNPAKQYF	TGTGCCAGCAGTGAGAGACAGGGCAATCCGGCGAAGCAGTACTTC
11	.	many	TRBV30	TRBJ1-1	CAWNRPSEAFF	TGTGCCTGGAACAGGCCAAGTGAAGCTTTCTTT
16	.	many	TRBV20-1	TRBJ1-2	CSAMCWLFRKTYGYTF	TGCAGTGCTATGTGCTGGCTGTTTCGAAAGACCTATGGCTACACCTTC
13	TRBD1	.	TRBV2	TRBJ2-3	CASTGQGSDTQYF	TGTGCCAGCACGGGACAGGGATCAGATACGCAGTATTTT
17	.	many	TRBV19	TRBJ1-2	CASSGSSTNRKTYGYTF	TGTGCCAGTAGTGGCAGTTCGACAAATCGAAAGACCTATGGCTACACCTTC
13	.	few	TRBV24-1	TRBJ2-1	CATSDFVTDLQFF	TGTGCCACCAGTGATTTTGTCACCGATCTCCAGTTCTTC
12	.	.	TRBV14	TRBJ2-4	CAGSQVKNIQYF	TGTGCCGGCAGCCAAGTAAAAAACATTCAGTACTTC
11	.	many	TRBV20-1	TRBJ2-7	CSASPRAEQYF	TGCAGTGCTAGTCCCAGGGCCGAGCAGTACTTC
15	.	many	TRBV9	TRBJ2-2	CASSRGQPITGELFF	TGTGCCAGCAGCAGGGGACAACCCATCACCGGGGAGCTGTTTTTT
17	.	many	TRBV7-6	TRBJ1-2	CASSLANESRKTYGYTF	TGTGCCAGCAGCCTTGCAAATGAATCTCGAAAGACCTATGGCTACACCTTC
15	TRBD2	.	TRBV2	TRBJ2-1	CASSATSGGANEQFF	TGTGCCAGCAGCGCGACTAGCGGGGGGGCAAATGAGCAGTTCTTC
17	.	many	TRBV6-5	TRBJ2-2	CASSTTTIPSPGRELFF	TGTGCCAGCAGCACCACAACCATACCCTCACCGGGGCGGGAGCTGTTTTTT
18	.	many	TRBV3-1	TRBJ2-2	CASSGGAPISGLTGELFF	TGTGCCAGCAGCGGAGGTGCTCCCATTTCAGGCTTGACCGGGGAGCTGTTTTTT
19	TRBD1	.	TRBV9	TRBJ2-4	CASSVGRPTGDGGKNIQYF	TGTGCCAGCAGCGTAGGGAGACCGACAGGGGATGGCGGCAAAAACATTCAGTACTTC
14	.	.	TRBV7-9	TRBJ1-2	CASSLEQEIGGYTF	TGTGCCAGCAGCTTAGAACAGGAAATTGGGGGCTACACCTTC
17	TRBD1	many	TRBV4-1	TRBJ2-7	CASSRSLEGTGHHEQYF	TGCGCCAGCAGCCGAAGTCTGGAAGGGACAGGGCACCACGAGCAGTACTTC
13	.	many	TRBV7-3	TRBJ1-1	CASSSEGNTEAFF	TGTGCCAGCAGCTCAGAGGGGAACACTGAAGCTTTCTTT
16	.	many	TRBV12-3/TRBV12-4	TRBJ1-6	CASRPGHGTHNSPLHF	TGTGCCAGCAGGCCGGGACACGGTACCCACAATTCACCCCTCCACTTT
17	.	many	TRBV11-3	TRBJ1-2	CASSLAYDLGKTYGYTF	TGTGCCAGCAGCTTGGCTTACGATCTCGGAAAGACCTATGGCTACACCTTC
16	TRBD2	many	TRBV12-3/TRBV12-4	TRBJ2-3	CASSGTRTSFPDTQYF	TGTGCCAGCAGTGGCACCCGGACTAGTTTCCCAGATACGCAGTATTTT
13	TRBD1	many	TRBV6-4	TRBJ1-6	CASSDRDSSPLHF	TGTGCCAGCAGTGACCGGGACAGTTCACCCCTCCACTTT
13	.	many	TRBV29-1	TRBJ1-2	CSVGGGGDYGYTF	TGCAGCGTTGGAGGCGGCGGGGACTATGGCTACACCTTC
14	.	many	TRBV6-5	TRBJ2-2	CASRTRGGTGELFF	TGTGCCAGCAGAACGAGGGGGGGCACCGGGGAGCTGTTTTTT
17	.	many	TRBV12-3/TRBV12-4	TRBJ1-2	CASSSEYTAGKTYGYTF	TGTGCCAGCAGTTCAGAGTACACAGCAGGAAAGACCTATGGCTACACCTTC